This T cell receptor beta chain is from a study of technical replicates of blood from a handful of donors. As to this clone: Within the sample, other DNA sequences also encode this same CDR3.

V was trimmed by 2 bases and J by 6 bases, leaving 10 bases between them. Looked up from germline, CDR1 is MNHEY and CDR2 is SVGAGI. The CDR3 runs to 13 residues. Using immunoSEQ multiplex PCR, the repertoire was profiled, and TCRdb retains in-frame clones only, with some absent. This table holds around 70,000 clones, roughly 94% found once. The sequenced sample consisted of T cells isolated from PBMCs. V gene TRBV6-5 combines with J gene TRBJ1-2, with D tentatively TRBD1 (5 bases). This clonotype originated in a human donor in good health. CDR3 region: CASSYGQGDGYTF. DNA of the CDR3: TGTGCCAGCAGTTACGGCCAAGGGGATGGCTACACCTTC.